Following are 23 T cell receptor beta chains from one sample sequenced in a study of spatial heterogeneity in lung cancer. The study, taken as a whole, reports: It was found that expanded intratumoral alpha and beta TCR counts tracked tumor mutation counts.

Their specific antigens are unknown. TCRdb called the 5' RACE reads again in MiXCR, with one record for every CDR3 protein. The sample consists of 8,000 to 10,000 distinct CDR3 sequences, approximately 15% of them appearing once. Time point noted: sample taken at primary tumor resection. The specimen comprised lung tumor tissue, sampled at surgery. The source is a male donor with early-stage non-small cell lung cancer.

This clonotype is labeled as large. This beta chain is an off-target read within a library intended for alpha chains, so its frequency means little. This sequence joins TRBV15 and TRBJ1-1, with a possible D match to TRBD1 (5 bases). The V gene lost 0 bases and the J gene lost 8 bases, with 10 bases spanning the gap. Germline lookup yields CDR1 LNHNV and CDR2 YYDKDF (reference sequence). This CDR3 is built from 13 residues. The CDR3 DNA reads as TGTGCCACCAGCAGAGATTCGGGGGAGGAAGCTTTCTTT. Amino acids: CATSRDSGEEAFF.

This clonotype counts as medium-sized. For a library built for alpha chains, this beta chain is a stray read; little rests on its size. The chain is built from TRBV7-9 and TRBJ2-5, with a possible D match to TRBD2 (5 bases). This CDR3 is 14 amino acids long. V was pared by 2 bases and J by 2 bases, with 9 bases between. Germline V gene lookup returns CDR1 SEHNR and CDR2 FQNEAQ (reference sequence). The CDR3 sequence is CASSLSGIQETQYF. The CDR3 nucleotides are TGTGCCAGCAGCTTATCGGGGATACAAGAGACCCAGTACTTC.

This clonotype was recorded many times. Because the library targeted alpha chains, this beta chain is an off-target read whose size means little. The chain couples TRBV5-1 to TRBJ2-3; D is ambiguous. The CDR3 covers 14 residues. The V gene lost 0 bases and the J gene lost 6 bases, with 11 bases spanning the gap. CDR1 is SGHRS and CDR2 is YFSETQ in the germline V gene. This CDR3 is CASSLVGVPDTQYF. The CDR3 nucleotides read TGCGCCAGCAGCTTGGTTGGAGTTCCCGATACGCAGTATTTT.

The table lists this clonotype with many counts. The library was prepared for alpha chains; this beta chain is a stray read, so its frequency means little. This chain uses TRBV2 with TRBJ1-1; 11 positions agree with TRBD1. V gave up 6 bases and J gave up 5 bases; unmatched junction bases: 11. Germline CDR1 is SNHLY and CDR2 is FYNNEI. The CDR3 extends over 16 amino acids. The CDR3 region is CASRKVGQGEGTEAFF. The CDR3 bases are TGTGCCAGCAGGAAAGTGGGACAGGGGGAGGGGACTGAAGCTTTCTTT.

By proportion, this clonotype is medium-sized. This beta chain is off target for a library built for alpha chains, so its abundance means little. The rearrangement links TRBV5-1 to TRBJ2-5; the match to TRBD1 covers 12 bases. This CDR3 region has 18 residues. CDR1 is SGHRS and CDR2 is YFSETQ in the germline V gene. Trimming at V came to 0 bases and at J to 0 bases, leaving 6 bases not matched to a gene. CDR3 region: CASSLAPGTGGYQETQYF. The CDR3 DNA reads TGCGCCAGCAGCTTGGCCCCCGGGACAGGGGGCTACCAAGAGACCCAGTACTTC.

This clonotype came up many times. This beta chain is a stray read from a library made for alpha chains; its abundance is not meaningful. CDR3: CASSPTGSYEQYF. Written as DNA, the CDR3 is TGTGCCAGCAGCCCGACCGGGAGCTACGAGCAGTACTTC. The rearrangement joins TRBV14 to TRBJ2-7; D may be TRBD2 (6 bases). Trimming cost V 4 bases and J 3 bases, with 10 bases left between them. There are 13 residues in the CDR3. CDR1 is SGHDN and CDR2 is FVKESK in the germline V gene.

This clonotype was counted many times. This beta chain lies outside the target of a library built for alpha chains; its clone size means little. The V and J genes are TRBV6-4 and TRBJ2-1, with 8 nucleotides matching TRBD2. J lost 4 bases, V lost 3 bases, and 5 bases had no gene match. Per the germline V gene, CDR1 is MRHNA and CDR2 is SNTAGT. This CDR3 is 15 amino acids long. DNA for the CDR3: TGTGCCAGCAGTGAGTGGGCTAGCGGGTACAATGAGCAGTTCTTC. Translation gives CASSEWASGYNEQFF.

This clonotype is large (0.1 to 1%) within its sample. This beta chain lies outside the target of a library built for alpha chains; its clone size means little. The genes are TRBV12-3 or TRBV12-4 and TRBJ1-3; maybe TRBD1 (5 bases). The CDR3 extends over 14 amino acids. V shed 4 bases and J shed 0 bases, with 7 bases lying between them. This chain's CDR3 is CASSYQGSGNTIYF. CDR3 nucleotide sequence: TGTGCCAGCAGTTACCAGGGCTCTGGAAACACCATATATTTT.

Note on this clonotype: The library was built for alpha chains, so this beta chain is an off-target read and its size means little. The chain links TRBV19 to TRBJ2-1; TRBD1 is a possible D gene (7 bases). Deletions cut 1 base from V and 8 bases from J, with 12 bases between. Looked up from germline, CDR1 is LNHDA and CDR2 is SQIVND (reference sequence). The CDR3 runs to 14 residues. The DNA of the CDR3 is TGTGCCAGTAGTATAGTCCTCAGGGGGGATGAGCAGTTCTTC. It translates to CASSIVLRGDEQFF. Supplemented by reference TRBV19 and TRBJ2-1, the full variable domain reads DGGITQSPKYLFRKEGQNVTLSCEQNLNHDAMYWYRQDPGQGLRLIYYSQIVNDFQKGDIAEGYSVSREKKESFPLTVTSAQKNPTAFYLCASSIVLRGDEQFFGPGTRLTVL.

In this sample, this clonotype turned up many times. This beta chain is an off-target read within a library intended for alpha chains, so its frequency means little. V gene TRBV7-8 combines with J gene TRBJ1-5, with TRBD1 matching over 7 bases. CDR1 is SGHVS, CDR2 FQNEAQ, per germline. The CDR3 sequence is 16 residues long. The trim removed 0 bases at V and 3 bases at J, leaving 5 bases unmatched. DNA for the CDR3: TGTGCCAGCAGCTTAGCAATTGACAGGGCCAATCAGCCCCAGCATTTT. This codes for CASSLAIDRANQPQHF.

This clonotype has a count of ten or more. This beta chain was picked up by a library intended for alpha chains and is off target, so its count carries little meaning. The chain recombines TRBV19 with TRBJ2-1; TRBD2 matches 11 bases. Germline V gives CDR1 LNHDA, CDR2 SQIVND (reference sequence). The J segment lost 9 bases and the V segment lost 6 bases, leaving 4 bases of the junction unmatched. The length of the CDR3 is 13 residues. Here the CDR3 DNA reads TGTGCCAGTAGGAGAGGACTAGCGGGTGAGCAGTTCTTC. Translation gives CASRRGLAGEQFF.

This clonotype was seen many times. This beta chain slipped into a library made for alpha chains as a stray read, so its size is not meaningful. V usage is TRBV11-2 and J usage is TRBJ2-7, with 7 nucleotides matching TRBD1. Germline lookup yields CDR1 SGHAT and CDR2 FQNNGV. The CDR3 has 14 residues. The trim removed 3 bases at V and 3 bases at J, leaving 5 bases unmatched. This chain's CDR3 is CASSFGQDLYEQYF. CDR3 nucleotides: TGTGCCAGCAGCTTCGGACAGGACCTCTACGAGCAGTACTTC. Filled out from reference TRBV11-2 and TRBJ2-7, the complete variable domain reads EAGVAQSPRYKIIEKRQSVAFWCNPISGHATLYWYQQILGQGPKLLIQFQNNGVVDDSQLPKDRFSAERLKGVDSTLKIQPAKLEDSAVYLCASSFGQDLYEQYFGPGTRLTVT.

This clonotype was seen ten or more times. A library made for alpha chains picked up this beta chain off target, so its size means little. This rearrangement joins TRBV7-3 to TRBJ1-6; 12 nucleotides match TRBD1. The CDR3 loop spans 19 amino acids. After removal of 6 bases from V and 6 bases from J, the junction contained 15 bases not matched to a gene. CDR1 SGHTA and CDR2 FQGTGA come from the germline V gene. DNA for the CDR3: TGTGCCAGCAGGGGACCGGGACAGGGGGCAATAGTATCTAATTCACCCCTCCACTTT. It is translated as CASRGPGQGAIVSNSPLHF.

This clonotype was counted at least ten times. A library made for alpha chains picked up this beta chain off target, so its size means little. V is TRBV29-1 and J is TRBJ2-3; D not resolved. The CDR3 contains 13 residues. The germline gives CDR1 SQVTM, CDR2 ANQGSEA. V lost 4 bases, J lost 6 bases, and 14 bases lay in between. In nucleotides, the CDR3 is TGCAGCGTTGGATACAGTTCCAGGGATACGCAGTATTTT. Its translation is CSVGYSSRDTQYF.

Ten or more counts support this clonotype. The library was designed around alpha chains, so this beta chain is a stray read whose abundance carries little weight. V gene TRBV6-2 or TRBV6-3 combines with J gene TRBJ2-7; TRBD1 is a possible D gene (7 bases). V lost 2 bases to trimming and J lost 4 bases, with 27 bases between them. The length of the CDR3 is 19 residues. CDR1 and CDR2 (germline): MNHEY, SVGEGT. CDR3 amino acids: CASSYAGYRGPSIGYEQYF. In DNA, the CDR3 is TGTGCCAGCAGTTACGCGGGGTACAGGGGACCGAGTATTGGTTACGAGCAGTACTTC.

This clonotype was seen repeatedly, ten times or more. This beta chain slipped into a library made for alpha chains as a stray read, so its size is not meaningful. V usage is TRBV20-1 and J usage is TRBJ2-5, with TRBD2 matching over 14 bases. The V gene end was trimmed by 5 bases and the J gene end by 5 bases; junction bases not matched to a gene: 19. The CDR3 totals 19 residues. CDR1 and CDR2 (germline): DFQATT, SNEGSKA (reference sequence). Here the CDR3 reads CSARTPPGTSGSIGETQYF. The CDR3 DNA reads TGCAGTGCTCGCACACCCCCCGGGACTAGCGGGAGTATTGGGGAGACCCAGTACTTC.

This clonotype was detected ten times or more. This beta chain is an off-target read within a library intended for alpha chains, so its frequency means little. The CDR3 nucleotides are TGTGCCAGCAGTACCAGTTCCAGTGACAGTATAATCTACAATGAGCAGTTCTTC. It codes for CASSTSSSDSIIYNEQFF. This chain connects TRBV11-2 to TRBJ2-1, with a possible D match to TRBD1 (5 bases). V gave up 6 bases and J gave up 3 bases, with 24 bases separating them. The CDR3 has 18 amino acids. Germline V gene sequence: CDR1 SGHAT, CDR2 FQNNGV. Filled out from reference TRBV11-2 and TRBJ2-1, the complete variable domain reads EAGVAQSPRYKIIEKRQSVAFWCNPISGHATLYWYQQILGQGPKLLIQFQNNGVVDDSQLPKDRFSAERLKGVDSTLKIQPAKLEDSAVYLCASSTSSSDSIIYNEQFFGPGTRLTVL.

About this clonotype itself: This beta chain came through as a stray read in a library set up for alpha chains, and its size says little. The chain uses TRBV20-1 and TRBJ1-1; D perhaps matches TRBD1 (5 bases). The CDR3 is 13 amino acids. Germline CDR1 reads DFQATT; CDR2 reads SNEGSKA (reference sequence). The V gene lost 0 bases and the J gene lost 7 bases, with 12 bases spanning the gap. The CDR3 DNA follows: TGCAGTGCTAGAGATCGAGGGGATGGTGAAGCTTTCTTT. Its translation: CSARDRGDGEAFF.

By proportion, this clonotype is medium-sized. Because the library targeted alpha chains, this beta chain is an off-target read whose size means little. This rearrangement joins TRBV3-1 to TRBJ1-2, with D unclear. The CDR3 covers 18 residues. Germline V gene lookup returns CDR1 LGHDT and CDR2 YNNKEL (reference sequence). The germline V and J ends were trimmed by 1 base and 0 bases, with 18 bases remaining between them. The CDR3 loop is CASSQGRGVRPANYGYTF. The CDR3 bases are TGTGCCAGCAGCCAAGGACGTGGGGTCCGTCCAGCTAACTATGGCTACACCTTC.

For this clonotype: Since the library was made to target alpha chains, this beta chain is a stray read and its abundance is not meaningful. This sequence joins TRBV5-1 and TRBJ2-3; D gene ambiguous. Germline V lookup: CDR1 SGHRS, CDR2 YFSETQ. With 0 bases removed from V and 4 bases from J, the gap between germline ends came to 9 bases. The CDR3 covers 14 residues. CDR3 amino acids: CASSLEGSADTQYF. The CDR3 DNA sequence: TGCGCCAGCAGCTTGGAAGGAAGCGCAGATACGCAGTATTTT.

This clonotype was observed many times. This beta chain represents an off-target read in a library built for alpha chains; its size is of limited meaning. J is TRBJ2-1 and V is TRBV29-1; TRBD2 agrees at 7 bases. J gave up 9 bases and V 4 bases, and 6 bases lay outside the gene matches. Looked up from germline, CDR1 is SQVTM and CDR2 is ANQGSEA. CDR3 size: 12 residues. CDR3 region: CSVVGGSGEQFF. In DNA form, the CDR3 reads TGCAGCGTTGTGGGCGGGAGCGGTGAGCAGTTCTTC.

This clonotype is medium-sized in the sample. Found in a library prepared for alpha chains, this beta chain is an off-target read, and its abundance has little meaning. This chain links TRBV20-1 with TRBJ2-3; TRBD2 matches at 13 bases. Per the germline V gene, CDR1 is DFQATT and CDR2 is SNEGSKA (reference sequence). CDR3 size: 17 residues. Losses at the gene ends were 2 bases for V and 4 bases for J; bases not matched to a gene: 9. The CDR3 here is CSARSPGTSGTPDTQYF. DNA of the CDR3: TGCAGTGCTAGATCTCCCGGGACTAGCGGGACGCCAGATACGCAGTATTTT.

This clonotype was seen at least ten times. Within a library made for alpha chains, this beta chain is off target, and its count is uninformative. CDR3 DNA: TGCGCCAGCAGCGTAGCAGAACCAGGGAGTCCACGTGGTGAGCAGTTCTTC. This codes for CASSVAEPGSPRGEQFF. The chain couples TRBV5-1 to TRBJ2-1; D is perhaps TRBD1 or TRBD2 (5 bases each). This CDR3 contains 17 residues. Trimming took off 4 bases at V and 9 bases at J, with 26 bases between the two ends. Germline values: CDR1 SGHRS, CDR2 YFSETQ.